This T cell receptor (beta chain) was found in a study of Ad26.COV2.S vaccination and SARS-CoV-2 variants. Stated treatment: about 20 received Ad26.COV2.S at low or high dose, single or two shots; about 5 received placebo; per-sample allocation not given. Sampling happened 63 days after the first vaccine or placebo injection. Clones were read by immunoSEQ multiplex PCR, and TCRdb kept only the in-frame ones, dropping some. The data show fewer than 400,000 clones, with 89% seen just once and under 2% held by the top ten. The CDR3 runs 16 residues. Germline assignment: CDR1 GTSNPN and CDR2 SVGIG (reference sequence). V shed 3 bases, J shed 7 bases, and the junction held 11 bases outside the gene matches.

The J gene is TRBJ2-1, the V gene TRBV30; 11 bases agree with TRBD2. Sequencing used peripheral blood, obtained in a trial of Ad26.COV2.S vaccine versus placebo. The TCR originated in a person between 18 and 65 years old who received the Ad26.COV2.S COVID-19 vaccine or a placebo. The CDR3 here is CAWRGLSGRALNEQFF. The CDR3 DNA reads TGTGCCTGGAGGGGGCTTAGCGGGAGGGCCCTTAATGAGCAGTTCTTC.